A selection of T cell receptor beta chains follows, all from one sample in a study of T cell repertoires in cytomegalovirus infection. TCRdb reanalysed the reads using MiXCR and keeps one entry per CDR3 protein. The repertoire holds about 300,000 distinct CDR3 sequences, with 9.6% as singletons. The sequenced sample consisted of PBMCs. All receptors come from a human donor in good health (CMV status not recorded). Some clones in this sample may be carry-over from other donors' samples. Each CDR3 is given with its conserved first and last residue. The D gene is left open where the match is weak. Some rows have no size entry. The others give once, few or many, or a class for an expanded clone.

-,many,TRBJ2-5,TRBV28,TGTGCCAGCAGTCCCACGACCAACCCCGGGGAGACCCAGTACTTC,CASSPTTNPGETQYF
-,many,TRBJ1-6,TRBV7-2,TGTGCCAGCAGCTTAGGAGTACCTAATTCACCCCTCCACTTT,CASSLGVPNSPLHF
-,many,TRBJ1-4,TRBV28,TGTGCCAGCGGAGGGGTGGCTAATGAAAAACTGTTTTTT,CASGGVANEKLFF
TRBD1,many,TRBJ2-1,TRBV27,TGTGCCAGCAGTTTAGACAGGGTAACTGAGCAGTTCTTC,CASSLDRVTEQFF
-,many,TRBJ1-2,TRBV14,TGTGCCAGCAGCCAAGATGAGTCGGGGGGTCGTGGCTACACCTTC,CASSQDESGGRGYTF
-,few,TRBJ1-3,TRBV4-2,TGTGCCAGCAGCCAAGATGCAACAGCGCTCGGAAACACCATATATTTT,CASSQDATALGNTIYF
TRBD1,many,TRBJ1-2,TRBV7-2,TGTGCCAGCAGCTTAGAGGGGACAGGCCGGGGGAGCTACACCTTC,CASSLEGTGRGSYTF
-,many,TRBJ2-3,TRBV27,TGTGCCAGCAGTTTAGCCGCTAGCACAGATACGCAGTATTTT,CASSLAASTDTQYF
TRBD1,few,TRBJ1-2,TRBV29-1,TGCAGCGTTGGCCCGGGACAGGGCGGGGGCTACACCTTC,CSVGPGQGGGYTF
-,many,TRBJ2-2,TRBV3-1,TGTGCCAGCAGCCAACGTAGAGGGGGGGACACCGGGGAGCTGTTTTTT,CASSQRRGGDTGELFF
-,many,TRBJ2-7,TRBV6-1,TGTGCCAGCAGGCCCCCAGGAGTACTTCCATCCTACGAGCAGTACTTC,CASRPPGVLPSYEQYF
-,-,TRBJ1-1,TRBV10-2,TGCGCCAGCAGTGACGGCACTGAAGCTTTCTTT,CASSDGTEAFF
-,many,TRBJ1-2,TRBV28,TGTGCCAGCAGTTTATTATCCTATGGCTACACCTTC,CASSLLSYGYTF
-,many,TRBJ1-6,TRBV28,TGTGCCAGCAGTTTTGTCAGGGGAAATTCACCCCTCCACTTT,CASSFVRGNSPLHF
TRBD1,many,TRBJ1-6,TRBV7-9,TGTGCCAGCAGCCTGGGACAGGGAAATAATTCACCCCTCCACTTT,CASSLGQGNNSPLHF
TRBD1,many,TRBJ1-5,TRBV7-9,TGTGCCAGCAGCGATTGGACAGGGGGGATAGACGGTCAGCCCCAGCATTTT,CASSDWTGGIDGQPQHF
-,many,TRBJ1-1,TRBV6-5,TGTGCCAGCAGTTATTCATGGGGGACCGATGAAGCTTTCTTT,CASSYSWGTDEAFF
-,many,TRBJ2-7,TRBV7-2,TGTGCCAGCAGCCTAATCTTCTCCTACGAGCAGTACTTC,CASSLIFSYEQYF
-,many,TRBJ1-5,TRBV28,TGTGCCAGCAGTCCCTCAGGGGAGGGCGGTCAGCCCCAGCATTTT,CASSPSGEGGQPQHF
-,many,TRBJ1-1,TRBV7-8,TGTGCCAGCAGCCGACGAAGGAACACTGAAGCTTTCTTT,CASSRRRNTEAFF
-,many,TRBJ1-2,TRBV20-1,TGCAGTGCTAGTCCCGGGTACGGCTACACCTTC,CSASPGYGYTF
TRBD1,few,TRBJ2-5,TRBV12-3/TRBV12-4,TGTGCCAGCAGTTTACAGGGGGCGGCCCAAGAGACCCAGTACTTC,CASSLQGAAQETQYF
-,many,TRBJ1-3,TRBV18,TGTGCCAGCTCCCAAGGACCGCTGAGCTCTGGAAACACCATATATTTT,CASSQGPLSSGNTIYF
-,many,TRBJ2-1,TRBV10-3,TGTGCCATCAGTGAGTCCCCCGGTGAGCAGTTCTTC,CAISESPGEQFF
-,many,TRBJ1-5,TRBV28,TGTGCCAGCACCCTCTTTCGGGGCGGCAATCAGCCCCAGCATTTT,CASTLFRGGNQPQHF
-,many,TRBJ1-4,TRBV7-2,TGTGCCAGCAGCCCCGCCTGGGTTGGAGTGGAAAATGAAAAACTGTTTTTT,CASSPAWVGVENEKLFF
TRBD1,many,TRBJ1-1,TRBV7-9,TGTGCCAGCAGCTCCCCGGGACAGGGGTGGTTGCTTAACACTGAAGCTTTCTTT,CASSSPGQGWLLNTEAFF
-,-,TRBJ2-5,TRBV20-1,TGCAGTGCTAGAAGGACAACCCAAGAGACCCAGTACTTC,CSARRTTQETQYF
-,many,TRBJ2-3,TRBV12-3/TRBV12-4,TGTGCCAGCAGTCCCCGCAGACCGACAGGCACAGATACGCAGTATTTT,CASSPRRPTGTDTQYF
TRBD2,many,TRBJ2-5,TRBV11-2,TGTGCCAGCAGCCCCGCCAGCGGGGCCGGGGAGACCCAGTACTTC,CASSPASGAGETQYF
TRBD2,few,TRBJ2-5,TRBV27,TGTGCCAGCATTATGAGCGGGGGAGGAGAGACCCAGTACTTC,CASIMSGGGETQYF
-,many,TRBJ1-2,TRBV10-3,TGTGCCATCAGTGAGGATGGGGGCCCGAACTATGGCTACACCTTC,CAISEDGGPNYGYTF
TRBD1,many,TRBJ2-1,TRBV6-5,TGTGCCAGCAGTTACGACCCTTCCGGGACAGGAGGTGGAAATGAGCAGTTCTTC,CASSYDPSGTGGGNEQFF
-,few,TRBJ2-6,TRBV20-1,TGCAGTGCTAGAGATCTAACCGCCGACTCTGGGGCCAACGTCCTGACTTTC,CSARDLTADSGANVLTF
-,-,TRBJ2-2,TRBV9,TGTGCCAGCAGCGTAGAGGGGGGAAAGGCCGGGGAGCTGTTTTTT,CASSVEGGKAGELFF
TRBD1,many,TRBJ1-5,TRBV6-2/TRBV6-3,TGTGCCAGCAGAAATCCGGGACAGGGGGCTCATCAGCCCCAGCATTTT,CASRNPGQGAHQPQHF
-,-,TRBJ1-5,TRBV23-1,TGCGCCAGCATTTGGACGGGAAAAATGGGCAATCAGCCCCAGCATTTT,CASIWTGKMGNQPQHF
-,many,TRBJ1-3,TRBV20-1,TGCAGTGCTAAGGGGTTAGGATCCTCTGGAAACACCATATATTTT,CSAKGLGSSGNTIYF
-,many,TRBJ2-4,TRBV7-6,TGTGCCAGCAGCTTCTTTCCGGGGAACATTCAGTACTTC,CASSFFPGNIQYF
-,many,TRBJ2-4,TRBV7-2,TGTGCCAGCAGCTTTGGGCCCCAGGGAGCCAAAAACATTCAGTACTTC,CASSFGPQGAKNIQYF
-,few,TRBJ2-3,TRBV6-2/TRBV6-3,TGTGCCAGCAGTTGGGGACCGGGCACAGATACGCAGTATTTT,CASSWGPGTDTQYF
-,many,TRBJ1-1,TRBV20-1,TGCAGTGCTAGAGCTGGAAACACTGAAGCTTTCTTT,CSARAGNTEAFF
-,many,TRBJ1-1,TRBV20-1,TGCAGTGCTAGCCCCCCAATGGGGATTGTGACTTTCTTT,CSASPPMGIVTFF
TRBD1,many,TRBJ1-2,TRBV19,TGTGCCAGTCGGGACAGGGGCGGTAACTATGGCTACACCTTC,CASRDRGGNYGYTF
TRBD1,-,TRBJ2-3,TRBV9,TGTGCCAGCAGCGTAGAGGGGGCCACAGATACGCAGTATTTT,CASSVEGATDTQYF
TRBD1,many,TRBJ2-1,TRBV28,TGTGCCAGCAGTGTAACAGGGGGCTGGAGCTCCTACAATGAGCAGTTCTTC,CASSVTGGWSSYNEQFF
-,-,TRBJ2-3,TRBV29-1,TGCAGCGTTAAGGAGCAGAGCACAGATACGCAGTATTTT,CSVKEQSTDTQYF
TRBD2,-,TRBJ2-7,TRBV20-1,TGCAGTGCTGCCGGGACTAGCGGGGGGGGGGCCTACGAGCAGTACTTC,CSAAGTSGGGAYEQYF
TRBD1,many,TRBJ2-5,TRBV10-3,TGTGCCATCAGTGAGTCGTCGGGACAGGGGACCCAGTACTTC,CAISESSGQGTQYF
-,many,TRBJ2-7,TRBV20-1,TGCAGTGCTAGAGATAGTGAACAGGGCTTACGCGAGCAGTACTTC,CSARDSEQGLREQYF
TRBD1,many,TRBJ2-3,TRBV29-1,TGCACCATCCCAGGGGCCCAGGGGGCGACAGATACGCAGTATTTT,CTIPGAQGATDTQYF
-,-,TRBJ2-3,TRBV10-3,TGTGCCATCAGTCCCGGGCTACGCACAGATACGCAGTATTTT,CAISPGLRTDTQYF
TRBD2,once,TRBJ2-3,TRBV29-1,TGCAGCGTTGGGGGAGCGGGGGGGCCCCCAGATACGCAGTATTTT,CSVGGAGGPPDTQYF
-,many,TRBJ2-5,TRBV28,TGTGCCAGCATCAAAATGGGGATGGAGACCCAGTACTTC,CASIKMGMETQYF
-,few,TRBJ2-2,TRBV28,TGTGCCAGCAGTTTACCTGGGACGAACACCGGGGAGCTGTTTTTT,CASSLPGTNTGELFF
-,-,TRBJ2-5,TRBV7-9,TGTGCCAGCAGCTTCGCTTTGTGGGAGACCCAGTACTTC,CASSFALWETQYF
TRBD2,many,TRBJ2-5,TRBV7-8,TGTGCCAGCAGCTTCGGGGGACTAGCGGGGGGCCTGGGGACCCAGTACTTC,CASSFGGLAGGLGTQYF